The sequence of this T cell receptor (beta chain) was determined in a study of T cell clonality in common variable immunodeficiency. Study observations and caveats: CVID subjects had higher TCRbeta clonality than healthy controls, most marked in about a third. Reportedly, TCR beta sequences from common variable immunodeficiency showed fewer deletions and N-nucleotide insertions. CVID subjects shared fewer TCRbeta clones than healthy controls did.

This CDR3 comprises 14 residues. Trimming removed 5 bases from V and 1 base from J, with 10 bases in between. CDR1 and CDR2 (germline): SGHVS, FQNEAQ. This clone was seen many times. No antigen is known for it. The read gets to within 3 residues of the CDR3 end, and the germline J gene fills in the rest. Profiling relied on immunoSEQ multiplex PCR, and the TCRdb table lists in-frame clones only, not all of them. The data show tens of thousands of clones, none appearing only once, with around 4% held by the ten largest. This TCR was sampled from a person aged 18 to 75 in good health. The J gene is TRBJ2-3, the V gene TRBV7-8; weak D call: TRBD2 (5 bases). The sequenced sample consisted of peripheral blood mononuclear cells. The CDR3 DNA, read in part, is TGTGCCAGCAGCACCCGGACTGGCACAGATACG. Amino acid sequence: CASSTRTGTDT. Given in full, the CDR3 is CASSTRTGTDTQYF.